These T cell receptor beta chains were read from a single sample in a study of regulatory and conventional T cells in RAG deficiency. Clones were read by immunoSEQ multiplex PCR, and TCRdb kept only the in-frame ones, dropping some. The repertoire holds some 28,000 clones, with 90% to 95% as singletons. These same records also appear under a second study, on regulatory T cells.

Material: Tregs sorted from blood. The receptors were gathered from a human donor in good health. Both conserved end residues are part of each CDR3. D genes are given only for firm matches. Expanded clones are given a class, and other clones once, few, many or no size at all.

TRBV14	TRBD2	TRBJ2-2	-	CASSQEFSLSGGAYTGELFF	TGTGCCAGCAGCCAAGAATTCTCCTTGAGCGGGGGGGCCTACACCGGGGAGCTGTTTTTT
TRBV18	TRBD1	TRBJ1-2	-	CATSTGQGHGYTF	TGTGCCACCTCGACGGGACAGGGCCATGGCTACACCTTC
TRBV12-5	-	TRBJ2-7	-	CASGLGPGEQYF	TGTGCTAGTGGTTTAGGCCCAGGGGAGCAGTACTTC
TRBV7-9	-	TRBJ1-2	-	CASSPSQTHGYTF	TGTGCCAGCAGCCCCTCACAGACGCATGGCTACACCTTC
TRBV18	-	TRBJ1-6	-	CASSGTGSSYNSPLHF	TGTGCCAGCTCAGGCACAGGGAGCTCCTATAATTCACCCCTCCACTTT
TRBV9	TRBD1	TRBJ1-6	few	CASSVGQGGNSPLHF	TGTGCCAGCAGCGTAGGACAGGGAGGAAATTCACCCCTCCACTTT
TRBV18	-	TRBJ1-2	few	CASSPPSRVRGYTF	TGTGCCAGCTCACCACCCTCCAGGGTACGTGGCTACACCTTC
TRBV5-1	-	TRBJ2-7	few	CASSGRGGIPFYEQYF	TGCGCCAGCAGCGGGAGGGGGGGAATTCCCTTCTACGAGCAGTACTTC
TRBV5-1	-	TRBJ2-5	-	CASSLVPGQETQYF	TGCGCCAGCAGCTTGGTGCCAGGACAAGAGACCCAGTACTTC
TRBV5-1	TRBD1	TRBJ2-3	-	CASSLELDRGTDTQYF	TGCGCCAGCAGCCTGGAACTGGACAGGGGAACAGATACGCAGTATTTT
TRBV5-1	-	TRBJ2-3	-	CASSPRGTNTQYF	TGCGCCAGCAGCCCCCGGGGCACAAATACGCAGTATTTT
TRBV29-1	-	TRBJ2-5	-	CSVLQGRETQYF	TGCAGCGTTTTACAGGGTAGGGAGACCCAGTACTTC